This TCR beta chain was identified in a study of beta chain features in type 1 diabetes. Study-level points and caveats: Lower insertion and higher deletion counts appeared at VDJ junctions in type 1 diabetes patients.

With regard to this clone: Its antigen is still unknown.

Reverse transcribing all isolated RNA meant expressed TCRB transcripts were sequenced. TCRdb's table, derived via immunoSEQ multiplex PCR, lists solely in-frame clones and lacks some. This table holds some 270,000 clones, approximately 14% found once. Losses at the gene ends were 5 bases for V and 2 bases for J; bases not matched to a gene: 11. Germline V lookup: CDR1 PRHDT, CDR2 FYEKMQ (reference sequence). This CDR3 has 17 residues. Sequenced material: naive CD4+ T cells from blood. This chain uses TRBV13 with TRBJ2-1, with 8 bases identical to TRBD2. The receptor comes from a woman in her forties in good health. The DNA of the CDR3 is TGTGCCAGCAGCCCAACCCAGCGGGGGCCCCCCTACAATGAGCAGTTCTTC. Its translation: CASSPTQRGPPYNEQFF. Full variable domain (missing parts from reference TRBV13 and TRBJ2-1): AAGVIQSPRHLIKEKRETATLKCYPIPRHDTVYWYQQGPGQDPQFLISFYEKMQSDKGSIPDRFSAQQFSDYHSELNMSSLELGDSALYFCASSPTQRGPPYNEQFFGPGTRLTVL.